The 6 T cell receptor beta chains listed next were all sequenced from one sample in a study of CD8 T cells in Susac syndrome (dated by TCRdb to about 2019). Libraries came from the immunoSEQ multiplex PCR assay. RNA was extracted with the RNeasy kit and roughly 0.45 to 1 ug was reverse transcribed using random hexamers. TCRdb handled the public reads itself, with Q25 trimming in fastp and clone calling in MiXCR, and kept productive beta chains. One record per CDR3 amino acid sequence lists the most common genes and DNA. Counted in this sample were about 53,000 distinct CDR3 sequences; approximately 95% of them appeared once. Approximately 0.8% of the sample belongs to the ten largest clones. Sequenced: CD8+ T cells from PBMCs. These receptors were collected from a human donor with Susac syndrome.

V gene TRBV9 combines with J gene TRBJ2-4; possibly TRBD1 for D (5 bases). The V gene's germline CDR1 is SGDLS and CDR2 YYNGEE. CDR3 length equals 12 residues. Trimming left V 3 bases short and J 8 bases short, with 9 bases between. This CDR3 is CASSGLGDIQYF. The CDR3 DNA reads TGTGCCAGCAGCGGCCTAGGGGACATTCAGTACTTC.

The chain links TRBV4-2 to TRBJ2-1, with a tentative D call TRBD2 (6 bases). This CDR3 spans 16 amino acids. The germline V and J ends were trimmed by 0 bases and 1 base, with 10 bases remaining between them. CDR1 and CDR2 (germline): LGHNA, YNFKEQ. The CDR3 spells CASSQEISGSYNEQFF. The CDR3 DNA reads TGTGCCAGCAGCCAAGAAATTAGCGGATCCTACAATGAGCAGTTCTTC.

The chain is built from TRBV28 and TRBJ2-6; 7 nucleotides agree with TRBD1. The CDR3 runs to 18 residues. Germline V gene lookup returns CDR1 MDHEN and CDR2 SYDVKM. V dropped 7 bases and J dropped 0; count of bases not matched to a gene: 12. DNA for the CDR3: TGTGCCAGCACCAAAAAGGGACAGAGAGACTCTGGGGCCAACGTCCTGACTTTC. Residues: CASTKKGQRDSGANVLTF.

V gene TRBV15 combines with J gene TRBJ2-1, with 7 positions matching TRBD2. The CDR3 covers 15 residues. The V and J ends lost 4 bases and 5 bases, in that order; junction bases with no gene match: 8. Germline V gene sequence: CDR1 LNHNV, CDR2 YYDKDF (reference sequence). The CDR3 reads CATSTPSGANNEQFF. The CDR3 DNA follows: TGTGCCACCAGCACCCCCAGCGGGGCGAACAATGAGCAGTTCTTC.

The chain couples TRBV18 to TRBJ1-2, with 7 bases matching TRBD1. V gave up 8 bases and J gave up 8 bases; unmatched junction bases: 11. Germline-derived CDR1 and CDR2 are KGHSH and LQKENI. This CDR3 contains 13 residues. CDR3 DNA: TGTGCCAGCCAATTGACAGGGAGTGACGGCTACACCTTC. Translation: CASQLTGSDGYTF.

The genes are TRBV29-1 and TRBJ1-4; D is uncertain. V was pared by 6 bases and J by 6 bases, with 11 bases between. CDR1 SQVTM and CDR2 ANQGSEA come from the germline V gene. The length of the CDR3 is 12 residues. CDR3 DNA sequence: TGCAGCGTCCAACAGTTGGATGAAAAACTGTTTTTT. It yields the protein CSVQQLDEKLFF.